This TCR beta chain was captured in a study of blood T cells in healthy people across ages. As for this clonotype: What it recognizes is unknown.

Germline CDR1 reads SGHTA; CDR2 reads FQGNSA. J gave up 8 bases and V 2 bases, and 8 bases lay outside the gene matches. The CDR3 length is 15 residues. Together with a sample-barcoded 5' primer, a J-beta primer mix was included in a second PCR lasting about 7 to 11 cycles. A template-switch adaptor containing 12 random nucleotides labeled each cDNA molecule. TCRdb processed the 5' RACE reads anew with MiXCR; each CDR3 protein has one entry. The sample contains about 1 million distinct CDR3 sequences, 40% to 50% of which appear only once. No fewer than 5.5 micrograms of total RNA were isolated from every sample. The study's findings and limits: Per million T cells, the diversity of TCR beta decreased roughly linearly as age advanced.

The chain employs TRBV7-2 and TRBJ1-4, with 7 bases identical to TRBD1. The sequenced material came from blood. The clonotype comes from a woman aged 60-75 years in good health. The CDR3 sequence is CASSLTGDAGEKLFF. DNA of the CDR3: TGTGCCAGCAGCTTAACAGGGGACGCGGGGGAAAAACTGTTTTTT.